The source of this T cell receptor beta chain is a study of blood T cell repertoires in COVID-19. Study at large: From T cells, B-cell-depleted T cells, or PBMCs came the material, which was cDNA or gDNA.

The ends were cut back, 8 bases at V and 7 bases at J, with 30 bases in the middle. CDR1 SEHNR and CDR2 FQNEAQ come from the germline V gene (reference sequence). The CDR3 runs to 18 residues. Here immunoSEQ multiplex PCR was the method, and the copy in TCRdb shows in-frame clones only, minus some. Seen here are approximately 82,000 clones, roughly 80% observed once, and the top ten hold about 35%. This clonotype originated in a woman aged 70-85 years with acute or convalescent COVID-19. The sample was peripheral blood. This sequence joins TRBV7-9 and TRBJ1-3; D uncertain. The CDR3 DNA sequence: TGTGCCAGCCAGAGAAGGCTGCCAGGACCTGGAATAGCGAACACCATATATTTT. This codes for CASQRRLPGPGIANTIYF.